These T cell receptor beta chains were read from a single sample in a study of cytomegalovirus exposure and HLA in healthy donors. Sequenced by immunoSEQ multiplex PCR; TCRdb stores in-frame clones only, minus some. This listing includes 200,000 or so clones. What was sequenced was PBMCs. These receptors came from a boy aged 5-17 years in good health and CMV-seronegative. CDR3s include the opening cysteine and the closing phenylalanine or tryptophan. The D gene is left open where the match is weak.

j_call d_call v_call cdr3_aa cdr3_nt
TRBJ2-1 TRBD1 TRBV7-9 CASSSFTRDRANNEQFF TGTGCCAGCAGCTCATTCACCCGGGACAGGGCAAACAATGAGCAGTTCTTC
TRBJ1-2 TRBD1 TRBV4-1 CASNPDRGNYGYTF TGCGCCAGCAATCCGGACAGGGGAAACTATGGCTACACCTTC
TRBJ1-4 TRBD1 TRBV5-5 CASSQAGGEKLFF TGTGCCAGCAGCCAAGCAGGGGGTGAAAAACTGTTTTTT
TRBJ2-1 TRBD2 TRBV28 CASRPRRGAPVEQFF TGTGCCAGCAGACCCAGGCGGGGGGCTCCTGTTGAGCAGTTCTTC
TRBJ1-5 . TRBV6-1 CASSAFQPQHF TGTGCCAGCAGTGCGTTTCAGCCCCAGCATTTT
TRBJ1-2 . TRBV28 CASSLRSWTLNYGYTF TGTGCCAGCAGTTTAAGATCATGGACACTGAACTATGGCTACACCTTC
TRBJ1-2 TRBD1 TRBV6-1 CASSGDRIFYGYTF TGTGCCAGCAGTGGGGACAGGATATTTTATGGCTACACCTTC
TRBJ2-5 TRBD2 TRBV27 CASRRGDISTETQYF TGTGCCAGCAGGCGGGGGGATATTAGTACGGAGACCCAGTACTTC
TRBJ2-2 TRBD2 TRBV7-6 CASSLVGLANTGELFF TGTGCCAGCAGCTTAGTCGGACTAGCGAACACCGGGGAGCTGTTTTTT
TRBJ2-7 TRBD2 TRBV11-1 CASSLGRLADSSYEQYF TGTGCCAGCAGCTTAGGCCGACTAGCGGATAGCTCCTACGAGCAGTACTTC
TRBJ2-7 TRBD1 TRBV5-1 CASSLVGTGGDEQYF TGCGCCAGCAGCTTGGTTGGGACAGGGGGCGACGAGCAGTACTTC
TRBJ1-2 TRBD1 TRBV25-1 CASTTGGYGYTF TGTGCCAGCACCACAGGGGGCTATGGCTACACCTTC
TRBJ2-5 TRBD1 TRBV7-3 CASSDGTGGETQYF TGTGCCAGCAGCGATGGGACAGGGGGAGAGACCCAGTACTTC
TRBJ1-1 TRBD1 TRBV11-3 CASSTDRGTEAFF TGTGCCAGCAGCACCGACAGGGGCACTGAAGCTTTCTTT
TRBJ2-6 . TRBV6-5 CASTNRAGANVLTF TGTGCCAGCACGAACAGGGCTGGGGCCAACGTCCTGACTTTC
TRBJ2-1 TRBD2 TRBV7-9 CASSQTAGGTYNEQFF TGTGCCAGCAGCCAGACAGCGGGGGGGACCTACAATGAGCAGTTCTTC
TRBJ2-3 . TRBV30 CAWSGRTDSSTDTQYF TGTGCCTGGAGTGGCAGGACAGACTCTAGCACAGATACGCAGTATTTT
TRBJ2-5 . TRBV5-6 CASSFASYWYQETQYF TGTGCCAGCAGCTTCGCCTCATACTGGTACCAAGAGACCCAGTACTTC
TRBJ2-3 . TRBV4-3 CASSQGGGRGDTQYF TGCGCCAGCAGCCAAGGGGGGGGGCGTGGAGATACGCAGTATTTT
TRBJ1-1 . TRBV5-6 CASSLGTVFTEAFF TGTGCCAGCAGCTTGGGGACAGTTTTTACTGAAGCTTTCTTT
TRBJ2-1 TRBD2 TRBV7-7 CASSLTSDPYNEQFF TGTGCCAGCAGCCTTACTAGCGATCCCTACAATGAGCAGTTCTTC
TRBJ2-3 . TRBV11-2 CASSLIGRTDTQYF TGTGCCAGCAGCTTAATAGGGAGAACAGATACGCAGTATTTT
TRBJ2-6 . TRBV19 CASRTGDSGANVLTF TGTGCCAGTCGAACGGGGGACTCTGGGGCCAACGTCCTGACTTTC
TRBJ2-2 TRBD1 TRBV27 CASRSGQLNTGELFF TGTGCCAGCAGGTCGGGACAGCTGAACACCGGGGAGCTGTTTTTT
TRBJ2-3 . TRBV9 CASSVQGYLPDTQYF TGTGCCAGCAGCGTCCAGGGATACCTTCCAGATACGCAGTATTTT
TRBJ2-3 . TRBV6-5 CASSYSISQDTQYF TGTGCCAGCAGTTATTCTATTAGCCAAGATACGCAGTATTTT
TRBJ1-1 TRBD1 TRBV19 CASTSQGVSMRTEAFF TGTGCCAGTACAAGCCAGGGGGTAAGTATGAGGACTGAAGCTTTCTTT
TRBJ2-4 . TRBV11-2 CASSHLAGLAKNIQYF TGTGCCAGCAGCCACCTGGCGGGGCTAGCCAAAAACATTCAGTACTTC
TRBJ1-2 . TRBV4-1 CASSAMRPSSYTF TGCGCCAGCAGCGCCATGAGGCCGTCCTCTTACACCTTC
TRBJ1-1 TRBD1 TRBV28 CASSLRGQGNTEAFF TGTGCCAGCAGTTTAAGGGGACAGGGAAACACTGAAGCTTTCTTT
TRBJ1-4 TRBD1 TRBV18 CASSPRKTGGGNEKLFF TGTGCCAGCTCACCAAGGAAAACAGGAGGGGGCAATGAAAAACTGTTTTTT
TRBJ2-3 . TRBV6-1 CASTRGTDTQYF TGTGCCAGCACTCGGGGAACAGATACGCAGTATTTT
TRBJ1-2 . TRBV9 CASSGLQDGYTF TGTGCCAGCAGCGGGTTACAGGATGGCTACACCTTC
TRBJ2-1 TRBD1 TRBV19 CASSIARDRDNEQFF TGTGCCAGTAGTATAGCCCGGGACAGGGATAATGAGCAGTTCTTC
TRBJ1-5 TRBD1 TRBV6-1 CASLRDRDYQPQHF TGTGCCAGCCTCCGGGACAGAGACTATCAGCCCCAGCATTTT
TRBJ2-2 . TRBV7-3 CASSSGRGTGELFF TGTGCCAGCAGCTCAGGCCGGGGAACCGGGGAGCTGTTTTTT
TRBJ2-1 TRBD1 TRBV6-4 CASSKTGLSYNEQFF TGTGCCAGCAGTAAGACAGGGTTGAGTTACAATGAGCAGTTCTTC
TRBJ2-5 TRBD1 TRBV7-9 CASSYPQGVRETQYF TGTGCCAGCAGCTATCCCCAGGGGGTTAGAGAGACCCAGTACTTC
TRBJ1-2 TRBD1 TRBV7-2 CASSFYRGNDGYTF TGTGCCAGCAGCTTCTACAGGGGAAACGATGGCTACACCTTC
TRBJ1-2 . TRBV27 CASSSDSYGYTF TGTGCCAGCAGTTCGGACAGCTATGGCTACACCTTC
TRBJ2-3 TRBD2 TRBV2 CASSAGLSADTQYF TGTGCCAGCAGCGCGGGACTAAGCGCAGATACGCAGTATTTT
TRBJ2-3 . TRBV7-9 CASSRLGLDTQYF TGTGCCAGCAGCCGACTAGGCCTAGATACGCAGTATTTT
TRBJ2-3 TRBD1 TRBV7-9 CASSQDRTDTQYF TGTGCCAGCAGCCAGGACAGGACAGATACGCAGTATTTT
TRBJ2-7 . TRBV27 CASRDSRSYEQYF TGTGCCAGCAGAGACAGTCGATCGTACGAGCAGTACTTC
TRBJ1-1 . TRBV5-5 CASSLGDTEAFF TGTGCCAGCAGCTTAGGGGACACTGAAGCTTTCTTT
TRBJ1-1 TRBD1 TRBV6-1 CASSRQGSNTEAFF TGTGCCAGCAGTAGACAGGGATCGAACACTGAAGCTTTCTTT
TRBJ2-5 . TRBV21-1 CASSSRDNPGETQYF TGTGCCAGCAGCAGCCGGGACAACCCGGGGGAGACCCAGTACTTC
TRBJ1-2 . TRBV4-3 CASSQERLGRGGYTF TGCGCCAGCAGCCAGGAACGGTTGGGGAGAGGTGGCTACACCTTC
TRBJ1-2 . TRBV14 CASSLVVLSSGPDYGYTF TGTGCCAGCAGCCTTGTTGTTTTGTCCTCAGGGCCTGACTATGGCTACACCTTC
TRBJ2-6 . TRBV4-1 CASSPRPPTDSGANVLTF TGCGCCAGCAGCCCCCGTCCACCGACAGACTCTGGGGCCAACGTCCTGACTTTC
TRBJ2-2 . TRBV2 CASSLGRDNTGELFF TGTGCCAGCAGTTTGGGGCGGGATAACACCGGGGAGCTGTTTTTT
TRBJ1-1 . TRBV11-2 CASSLTPYTEAFF TGTGCCAGCAGCTTAACTCCATACACTGAAGCTTTCTTT
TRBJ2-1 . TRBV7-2 CASSPRLGVYNEQFF TGTGCCAGCAGCCCGCGACTAGGAGTTTACAATGAGCAGTTCTTC
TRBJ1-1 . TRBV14 CASSRTMNTEAFF TGTGCCAGCAGCCGAACTATGAACACTGAAGCTTTCTTT
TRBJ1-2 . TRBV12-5 CASGLQTDYGYTF TGTGCTAGTGGTTTGCAGACAGACTATGGCTACACCTTC
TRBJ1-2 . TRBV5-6 CASSLDPGNYGYTF TGTGCCAGCAGCTTGGATCCGGGTAACTATGGCTACACCTTC
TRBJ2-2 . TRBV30 CAWRVYTGELFF TGTGCCTGGCGGGTGTACACCGGGGAGCTGTTTTTT